These 29 T cell receptor beta chains were sequenced from one sample in a study of blood T cells in healthy people across ages (dated by TCRdb to between 2015 and 2017). Library preparation used 5' RACE. Sequencing relied on an Illumina HiSeq 2500. A second PCR of roughly 6 to 12 cycles was performed with a sample-barcoded 5' primer and a J-beta primer mix. TCRdb trimmed the raw reads at Q25, called clones with MiXCR and kept productive beta chains. A single entry per CDR3 protein holds the most common genes and DNA from its merged rows. Here the sample has about 680,000 distinct CDR3 sequences; around 45% occur a single time. The ten largest clones add up to around 32% of the sample. Sequencing was carried out using blood. Source of these receptors: a woman aged 60-70 years in good health.

This clonotype was counted a few times. The chain combines TRBV11-1 with TRBJ2-1; 7 positions agree with TRBD2. V shed 2 bases and J 2 bases; nucleotides not matched to a gene: 3. Germline values: CDR1 SGHAT, CDR2 FQDESV (reference sequence). The CDR3 is 15 residues long. Here the CDR3 reads CASSLTSEAYNEQFF. The CDR3 coding sequence is TGTGCCAGCAGCTTAACTAGCGAGGCCTACAATGAGCAGTTCTTC.

The chain joins TRBV6-6 to TRBJ2-7; TRBD1 matches at 10 bases. V shed 6 bases and J 2 bases; nucleotides not matched to a gene: 4. The CDR3 length is 14 residues. CDR1 MNHNY and CDR2 SVGAGI come from the germline V gene (reference sequence). The CDR3 loop reads CASRDGTGAYEQYF. The CDR3 DNA reads as TGTGCCAGCAGAGATGGGACAGGGGCCTACGAGCAGTACTTC.

The chain uses TRBV6-5 and TRBJ1-2, with 9 bases identical to TRBD1. Germline V gene sequence: CDR1 MNHEY, CDR2 SVGAGI. V shed 0 bases, J shed 7 bases, and the junction held 3 bases outside the gene matches. CDR3 length equals 14 residues. The CDR3 reads CASSYSQGALGYTF. The CDR3 DNA is TGTGCCAGCAGTTACTCACAGGGGGCGCTTGGCTACACCTTC.

The chain uses TRBV20-1 and TRBJ1-1; D not resolved. Trimming stripped 1 base from V and 2 bases from J, with 14 bases between. The V gene's germline CDR1 is DFQATT and CDR2 SNEGSKA (reference sequence). The CDR3 extends over 15 amino acids. The CDR3 DNA is TGCAGTGCTAGAGTAAAAGGGCAGCTAAACACTGAAGCTTTCTTT. This gives the protein CSARVKGQLNTEAFF.

V and J are TRBV6-2 or TRBV6-3 and TRBJ2-7; TRBD1 is a possible D gene (5 bases). The J call may be mistaken, given a closer DNA end match to TRBJ2-5. The CDR3 covers 13 residues. The germline CDR1 and CDR2 sequences are MNHEY and SVGEGT. Written as DNA, the CDR3 is TGTGCCAGCAGTTCGGACATACTGGCGACCCAGTACTTC. Translation gives CASSSDILATQYF.

Only a few counts were recorded for this clonotype. The chain recombines TRBV4-2 with TRBJ1-6; D remains ambiguous. The CDR3 runs 16 residues. The V gene lost 1 base and the J gene lost 3 bases, with 10 bases spanning the gap. The germline CDR1 and CDR2 sequences are LGHNA and YNFKEQ. The CDR3 DNA reads TGTGCCAGCAGCCAAGTGCAATTTTTCTATAATTCACCCCTCCACTTT. Translated, it gives CASSQVQFFYNSPLHF.

This clonotype was counted only a few times. Here the CDR3 DNA reads TGTGCCAGCAGCCAAGATAATCTCGGTTACAGCTACAATGAGCAGTTCTTC. Amino acid sequence: CASSQDNLGYSYNEQFF. The chain has TRBV4-2 and TRBJ2-1; D gene uncertain. The CDR3 length is 17 residues. Germline CDR1 is LGHNA and CDR2 is YNFKEQ. Trimming pared 0 bases from V and 3 bases from J, leaving 15 bases between.

This clonotype was observed a handful of times. This chain joins TRBV29-1 and TRBJ2-5, with D tentatively TRBD1 (5 bases). V lost 3 bases to trimming and J lost 5 bases, with 19 bases between them. The CDR3 consists of 15 residues. CDR1 is SQVTM and CDR2 is ANQGSEA in the germline V gene. The CDR3 reads CSVEAVAGMGETQYF. The CDR3 region has the DNA TGCAGCGTTGAGGCGGTTGCAGGGATGGGGGAGACCCAGTACTTC.

This clonotype was counted a few times. This rearrangement joins TRBV28 to TRBJ2-5; 10 bases are shared with TRBD1. The CDR3 has 15 amino acids. Per the germline V gene, CDR1 is MDHEN and CDR2 is SYDVKM. The V and J ends lost 6 bases and 3 bases, in that order; junction bases with no gene match: 7. CDR3 amino acids: CASRGSGTGEETQYF. Here the CDR3 DNA reads TGTGCCAGCAGGGGGTCCGGGACAGGGGAAGAGACCCAGTACTTC.

This clonotype has only a few counts. The gene calls are TRBV20-1 and TRBJ1-2; D is perhaps TRBD1 (5 bases). The CDR3 runs 14 residues. The germline V gene encodes CDR1 DFQATT and CDR2 SNEGSKA (reference sequence). The V end lost 5 bases, the J end lost 1 base, and 14 bases lay between the germline ends. CDR3 residues: CSADNRQDNYGYTF. In nucleotides, the CDR3 is TGCAGTGCTGATAACAGGCAGGATAACTATGGCTACACCTTC.

The chain employs TRBV12-3 or TRBV12-4 and TRBJ2-3; possible D gene TRBD1, 6 bases. The CDR3 consists of 16 residues. V dropped 5 bases and J dropped 6 bases, with 21 bases sitting between them. The chain's CDR3 is CASSPEQGGAHDTQYF. The CDR3 nucleotides read TGTGCCAGCAGTCCTGAACAGGGTGGAGCACACGATACGCAGTATTTT.

This CDR3 is CASSALAARGETQFF. For the CDR3, the DNA is TGTGCCAGCAGCGCTCTAGCGGCCCGCGGGGAGACCCAGTTCTTC. The chain is built from TRBV9 and TRBJ2-1; TRBD2 matches 7 bases. This CDR3 is 15 amino acids long. V was pared by 3 bases and J by 13 bases, with 16 bases of the junction left unmatched. The V gene's germline CDR1 is SGDLS and CDR2 YYNGEE. Looking up the rest from reference TRBV9 and TRBJ2-1 gives the full variable domain: DSGVTQTPKHLITATGQRVTLRCSPRSGDLSVYWYQQSLDQGLQFLIQYYNGEERAKGNILERFSAQQFPDLHSELNLSSLELGDSALYFCASSALAARGETQFFGPGTRLTVL.

The chain is built from TRBV19 and TRBJ1-2; D is undetermined. CDR3 length equals 13 residues. From germline, CDR1 is LNHDA and CDR2 SQIVND (reference sequence). Trimming took 4 bases from V and 3 from J, leaving 9 bases between them. The CDR3 bases are TGTGCCAGTAGTACAGGATTTGACTATGGCTACACCTTC. Protein sequence: CASSTGFDYGYTF.

This clonotype was detected only a few times. The V call is TRBV6-1, the J call TRBJ2-3; D may match TRBD1 or TRBD2 (5 bases each). The germline gives CDR1 MNHNS, CDR2 SASEGT. With 7 bases removed from V and 5 bases from J, the gap between germline ends came to 16 bases. The length of the CDR3 is 14 residues. The CDR3 is CASTTGSGGDTQYF. CDR3 DNA sequence: TGTGCCAGCACCACGGGCTCTGGGGGAGATACGCAGTATTTT.

The chain recombines TRBV6-2 or TRBV6-3 with TRBJ2-7, with D tentatively TRBD1 (5 bases). V was pared by 6 bases and J by 7 bases, with 19 bases between. CDR3 length: 14 residues. Germline V CDR1 and CDR2: MNHEY, SVGEGT. CDR3 sequence reads: CASRPRVYYNEQYF. The CDR3 DNA follows: TGTGCCAGCAGACCCAGGGTCTACTACAATGAGCAGTACTTC.

This chain joins TRBV7-8 and TRBJ2-7, with D perhaps matching TRBD1 (5 bases). In germline, CDR1 is SGHVS, CDR2 FQNEAQ. V shed 2 bases and J shed 1 base, with 9 bases lying between them. The CDR3 contains 14 residues. The CDR3 reads CASSLFRQSYEQYF. The CDR3 DNA reads TGTGCCAGCAGCTTATTTAGACAGTCCTACGAGCAGTACTTC.

V is TRBV15 and J is TRBJ1-4; D unresolved. The CDR3 spans 14 residues. Trimming removed 4 bases at V and 4 bases at J, with 10 bases between. Germline CDR1 LNHNV, CDR2 YYDKDF (reference sequence). The CDR3 nucleotides read TGTGCCACCAGCATCCCGCAGGTTAATGAAAAACTGTTTTTT. Its protein product is CATSIPQVNEKLFF. The whole variable domain, remainder taken from reference TRBV15 and TRBJ1-4, is DAMVIQNPRYQVTQFGKPVTLSCSQTLNHNVMYWYQQKSSQAPKLLFHYYDKDFNNEADTPDNFQSRRPNTSFCFLDIRSPGLGDTAMYLCATSIPQVNEKLFFGSGTQLSVL.

This clonotype was counted between two and nine times. The J gene is TRBJ2-3, the V gene TRBV7-2; 7 nucleotides align to TRBD2. J lost 4 bases, V lost 5 bases, and 12 bases had no gene match. This CDR3 is built from 16 residues. Looked up from germline, CDR1 is SGHTA and CDR2 is FQGNSA. Here the CDR3 DNA reads TGTGCCAGCAGCCGGGGGGAATACAATATCCCAGATACGCAGTATTTT. Amino acids: CASSRGEYNIPDTQYF. Filled out from reference TRBV7-2 and TRBJ2-3, the complete variable domain reads GAGVSQSPSNKVTEKGKDVELRCDPISGHTALYWYRQSLGQGLEFLIYFQGNSAPDKSGLPSDRFSAERTGGSVSTLTIQRTQQEDSAVYLCASSRGEYNIPDTQYFGPGTRLTVL.

V is TRBV20-1 and J is TRBJ2-3; D might be TRBD2 (5 bases). Germline CDR1 and CDR2: DFQATT and SNEGSKA (reference sequence). CDR3 length equals 16 residues. V lost 3 bases, J lost 4 bases, and 20 bases lay in between. The CDR3 DNA reads as TGCAGTGCTAGGGAACCAACGGGGTCCTCCCCAGATACGCAGTATTTT. Its protein is CSAREPTGSSPDTQYF.

This clonotype was seen only once. The chain is built from TRBV6-2 or TRBV6-3 and TRBJ2-1; 10 bases are a match to TRBD1. Trimming cost V 7 bases and J 0 bases; bases outside gene matches: 6. The germline gives CDR1 MNHEY, CDR2 SVGEGT. The CDR3 has 16 residues. The CDR3 protein is CASKSRTGGSYNEQFF. CDR3 nucleotides: TGTGCCAGCAAATCCAGGACAGGGGGCTCCTACAATGAGCAGTTCTTC.

Only a few counts were recorded for this clonotype. This sequence joins TRBV12-5 and TRBJ2-7; D is unclear. The germline CDR1 and CDR2 sequences are LGHNT and FRNRAP. The CDR3 is 11 amino acids. V was pared by 3 bases and J by 4 bases, with 4 bases between. As DNA, the CDR3 is TGTGCTAGTGGTTTAGGTTACGAGCAGTACTTC. Protein product: CASGLGYEQYF.

Only a few counts were recorded for this clonotype. This sequence joins TRBV20-1 and TRBJ2-3; D call uncertain. Between the trimmed V and J ends, which lost 6 bases and 0 bases, there was a span of 16 bases. This CDR3 contains 15 residues. Germline values: CDR1 DFQATT, CDR2 SNEGSKA (reference sequence). CDR3 nucleotide sequence: TGCAGTGCACGTTCCCCTTCCTCTAGCACAGATACGCAGTATTTT. Amino acids: CSARSPSSSTDTQYF.

This clonotype was seen a single time. The chain has TRBV14 and TRBJ2-7, with D possibly matching TRBD2 (6 bases). The CDR3 spans 15 residues. Germline values: CDR1 SGHDN, CDR2 FVKESK. V was cut by 6 bases and J by 0 bases, with 15 bases left in between. The CDR3 protein is CASSGLGGPSYEQYF. The DNA for the CDR3 is TGTGCCAGCAGTGGCTTAGGAGGGCCCTCCTACGAGCAGTACTTC.

There are many counts of this clonotype. The genes are TRBV6-5 and TRBJ2-1; the match to TRBD2 covers 12 bases. Germline V CDR1 and CDR2: MNHEY, SVGAGI. The CDR3 runs to 15 residues. V was clipped by 5 bases and J by 6 bases; unmatched bases: 5. The CDR3 region has the DNA TGTGCCAGCAGTCCCCAGGGACTAGCGGGCAATGAGCAGTTCTTC. Encoded protein: CASSPQGLAGNEQFF.

This clonotype has only one observation. The genes are TRBV12-3 or TRBV12-4 and TRBJ1-1; D gene ambiguous. The CDR3 extends over 14 amino acids. Between the trimmed V and J ends, which lost 3 bases and 2 bases, there was a span of 10 bases. In nucleotides, the CDR3 is TGTGCCAGCAGTTTGGGCTTCACCAACACTGAAGCTTTCTTT. It encodes CASSLGFTNTEAFF.

The rearrangement joins TRBV6-2 or TRBV6-3 to TRBJ2-3, with 11 bases matching TRBD2. Trimming took 2 bases from V and 5 from J; bases not matched to a gene: 9. Looked up from germline, CDR1 is MNHEY and CDR2 is SVGEGT. The CDR3 runs to 17 residues. The CDR3 protein is CASSYDLRLAGQDTQYF. The DNA for the CDR3 is TGTGCCAGCAGTTACGATCTCCGACTAGCGGGGCAAGATACGCAGTATTTT.

The chain has TRBV11-3 and TRBJ2-7, with D possibly matching TRBD2 (6 bases). Germline V gene lookup returns CDR1 SGHNT and CDR2 YENEEA. With 0 bases removed from V and 6 bases from J, the gap between germline ends came to 12 bases. The CDR3 loop spans 14 amino acids. The CDR3 DNA is TGTGCCAGCAGCTTAGACGGGGGAGATGGCGAGCAGTACTTC. This translates into CASSLDGGDGEQYF.

This clonotype was picked up a small number of times. V and J are TRBV5-1 and TRBJ1-1; D may be TRBD1 (5 bases). Germline CDR1 SGHRS, CDR2 YFSETQ. The V end lost 4 bases, the J end lost 5 bases, and 12 bases lay between the germline ends. This CDR3 is 13 amino acids long. CDR3 protein: CASSRGFGTEAFF. CDR3 sequence (DNA): TGCGCCAGCAGCCGGGGGTTCGGTACTGAAGCTTTCTTT.

This chain joins TRBV7-9 and TRBJ2-2; 8 bases fit TRBD2. With 7 bases clipped from V and 3 bases from J, the junction kept 10 bases outside the gene matches. CDR1 is SEHNR and CDR2 is FQNEAQ in the germline V gene (reference sequence). There are 16 residues in the CDR3. The CDR3 protein is CASTTRAGGYTGELFF. Written as DNA, the CDR3 is TGTGCCAGCACCACGCGCGCGGGGGGCTACACCGGGGAGCTGTTTTTT.